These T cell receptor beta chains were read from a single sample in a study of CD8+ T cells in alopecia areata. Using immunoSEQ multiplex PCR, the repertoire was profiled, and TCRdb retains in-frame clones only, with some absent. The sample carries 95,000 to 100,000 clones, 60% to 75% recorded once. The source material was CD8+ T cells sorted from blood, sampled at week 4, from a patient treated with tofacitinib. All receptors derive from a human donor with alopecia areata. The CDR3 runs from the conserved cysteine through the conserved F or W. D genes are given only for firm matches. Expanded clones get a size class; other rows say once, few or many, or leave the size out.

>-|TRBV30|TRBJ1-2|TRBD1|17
CAWSLLYRGHRPYGYTF
TGTGCCTGGAGCCTCCTTTACAGGGGGCATAGGCCCTATGGCTACACCTTC
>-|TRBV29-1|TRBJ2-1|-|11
CSVGRGNEQFF
TGCAGCGTCGGACGGGGGAATGAGCAGTTCTTC
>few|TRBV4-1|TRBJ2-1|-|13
CASSHMVNREEFF
TGCGCCAGCAGCCATATGGTGAACAGGGAAGAGTTCTTC
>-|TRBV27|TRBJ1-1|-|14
CASSLVGVNTEAFF
TGTGCCAGCAGTTTAGTAGGGGTGAACACTGAAGCTTTCTTT
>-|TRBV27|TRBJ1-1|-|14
CASSFQDPVTEAFF
TGTGCCAGCAGTTTCCAAGACCCGGTCACTGAAGCTTTCTTT
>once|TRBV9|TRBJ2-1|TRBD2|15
CASSSDREGNNEQFF
TGTGCCAGCAGCTCAGACCGGGAGGGTAACAATGAGCAGTTCTTC
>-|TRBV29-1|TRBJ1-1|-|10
CSVSGAEAFF
TGCAGCGTTTCGGGGGCAGAAGCTTTCTTT
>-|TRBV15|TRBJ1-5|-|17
CATGNDSHDIGNQPQHF
TGTGCCACCGGGAACGACAGCCACGATATTGGCAATCAGCCCCAGCATTTT
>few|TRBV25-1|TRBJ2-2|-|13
CASSDRDTGELFF
TGTGCCAGCAGTGACAGGGACACCGGGGAGCTGTTTTTT
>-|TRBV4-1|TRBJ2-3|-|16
CASSQEVGFGTDTQYF
TGCGCCAGCAGCCAAGAGGTAGGGTTCGGCACAGATACGCAGTATTTT
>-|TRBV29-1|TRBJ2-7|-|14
CSVEGWGFPYEQYF
TGCAGCGTTGAAGGATGGGGTTTCCCCTACGAGCAGTACTTC
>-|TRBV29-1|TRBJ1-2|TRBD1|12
CSVMNPTGGYTF
TGCAGCGTTATGAACCCGACAGGGGGCTACACCTTC
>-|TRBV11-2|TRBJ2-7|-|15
CASSLPIQSSYEQYF
TGTGCCAGCAGCTTACCCATACAGTCCTCCTACGAGCAGTACTTC
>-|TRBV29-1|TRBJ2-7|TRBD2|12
CSVPGGDYEQYF
TGCAGCGTCCCTGGGGGGGACTACGAGCAGTACTTC
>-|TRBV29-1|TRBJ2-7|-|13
CSVERGGDYEQYF
TGCAGCGTTGAGCGTGGAGGCGACTACGAGCAGTACTTC
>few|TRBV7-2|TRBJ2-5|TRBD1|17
CASSPQAGTGLRRNQYF
TGTGCCAGCAGCCCCCAAGCAGGGACAGGGCTTAGGCGGAACCAGTACTTC
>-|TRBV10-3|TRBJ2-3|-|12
CAIDDLGDTQYF
TGTGCCATTGACGATTTGGGAGATACGCAGTATTTT
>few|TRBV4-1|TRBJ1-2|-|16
CASSRERTVANYGYTF
TGCGCCAGCAGCCGGGAGAGGACGGTAGCTAACTATGGCTACACCTTC
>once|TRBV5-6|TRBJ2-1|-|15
CASSLVQGSYNEQFF
TGTGCCAGCAGCTTGGTTCAGGGCTCCTACAATGAGCAGTTCTTC
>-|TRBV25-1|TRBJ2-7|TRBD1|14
CASSEGQDSYEQYF
TGTGCCAGCAGTGAGGGACAGGACTCCTACGAGCAGTACTTC
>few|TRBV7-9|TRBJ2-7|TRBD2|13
CASSPREAYEQYF
TGTGCCAGCAGCCCCCGGGAGGCCTACGAGCAGTACTTC
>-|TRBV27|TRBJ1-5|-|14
CASNKIAGTQPQHF
TGTGCCAGCAATAAAATTGCCGGGACTCAGCCCCAGCATTTT
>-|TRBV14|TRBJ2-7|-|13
CASSLARTNEQYF
TGTGCCAGCAGCTTAGCCCGGACCAACGAGCAGTACTTC
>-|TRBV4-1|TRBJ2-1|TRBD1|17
CASSHAPGGPSYNEQFF
TGCGCCAGCAGCCATGCCCCAGGGGGCCCCTCCTACAATGAGCAGTTCTTC
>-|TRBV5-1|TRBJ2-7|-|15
CASSLMDGSFYEQYF
TGCGCCAGCAGCTTGATGGACGGGAGCTTCTACGAGCAGTACTTC
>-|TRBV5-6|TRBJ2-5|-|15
CASSVNRVSLETQYF
TGTGCCAGCAGCGTAAACAGGGTATCGCTGGAGACCCAGTACTTC
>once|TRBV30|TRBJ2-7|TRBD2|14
CAWSGTSGSYEQYF
TGTGCCTGGAGTGGGACTAGCGGGAGCTACGAGCAGTACTTC
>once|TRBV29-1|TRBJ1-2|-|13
CSVEVRADYGYTF
TGCAGCGTTGAAGTTCGAGCAGACTATGGCTACACCTTC
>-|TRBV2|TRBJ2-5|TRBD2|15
CASSPRGAGIETQYF
TGTGCCAGCAGCCCAAGGGGAGCGGGAATTGAGACCCAGTACTTC
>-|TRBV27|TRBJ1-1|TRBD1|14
CASSLSGGYTEAFF
TGTGCCAGCAGTTTATCAGGGGGCTACACTGAAGCTTTCTTT
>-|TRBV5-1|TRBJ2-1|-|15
CASSLEPGTGNEQFF
TGCGCCAGCAGCTTGGAACCCGGGACCGGCAATGAGCAGTTCTTC
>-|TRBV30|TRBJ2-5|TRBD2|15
CAWTTTGGRMETQYF
TGTGCCTGGACCACTACCGGCGGGAGGATGGAGACCCAGTACTTC
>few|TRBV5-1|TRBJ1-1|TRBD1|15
CASSPTGQGNTEAFF
TGCGCCAGCAGCCCCACGGGACAGGGGAACACTGAAGCTTTCTTT
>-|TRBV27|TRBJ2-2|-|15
CASSSPPRAPGELFF
TGTGCCAGCAGTTCACCACCCAGGGCCCCCGGGGAGCTGTTTTTT
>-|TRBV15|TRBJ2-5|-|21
CATSRDEGANGLEPYQETQYF
TGTGCCACCAGCAGAGATGAAGGGGCGAACGGACTGGAACCGTACCAAGAGACCCAGTACTTC
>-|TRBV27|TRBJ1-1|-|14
CASSGTAGLRSAFF
TGTGCCAGCAGTGGGACGGCGGGACTGAGATCAGCTTTCTTT
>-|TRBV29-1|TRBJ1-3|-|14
CSVEDGVLGNTIYF
TGCAGCGTTGAAGATGGGGTACTTGGAAACACCATATATTTT
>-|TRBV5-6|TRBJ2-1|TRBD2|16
CASREWTSGDLNEQFF
TGTGCCAGCAGGGAATGGACTAGCGGGGACCTCAATGAGCAGTTCTTC
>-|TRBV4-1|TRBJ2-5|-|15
CASSQDRTAQETQYF
TGCGCCAGCAGCCAAGATCGCACAGCCCAAGAGACCCAGTACTTC
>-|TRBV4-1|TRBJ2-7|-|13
CASSQLLAYEQYF
TGCGCCAGCAGCCAGCTTCTCGCATACGAGCAGTACTTC
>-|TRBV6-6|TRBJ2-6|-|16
CASTWTADSGANVLTF
TGTGCCAGCACCTGGACAGCCGACTCTGGGGCCAACGTCCTGACTTTC
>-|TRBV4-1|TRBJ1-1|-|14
CASSHETDSTEAFF
TGCGCCAGCAGCCATGAGACAGACAGCACTGAAGCTTTCTTT
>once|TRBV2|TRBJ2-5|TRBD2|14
CASSAGLARETQYF
TGTGCCAGCAGTGCGGGACTAGCACGGGAGACCCAGTACTTC
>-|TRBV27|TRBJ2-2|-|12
CASSFPSGELFF
TGTGCCAGCAGTTTTCCTTCCGGGGAGCTGTTTTTT
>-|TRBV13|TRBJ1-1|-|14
CASSLEGQNTEAFF
TGTGCCAGCAGCTTAGAGGGGCAGAACACTGAAGCTTTCTTT
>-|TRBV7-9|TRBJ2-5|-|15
CASSLGPGTQETQYF
TGTGCCAGCAGCTTAGGCCCCGGGACCCAAGAGACCCAGTACTTC
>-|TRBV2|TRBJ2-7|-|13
CASSEGQFYEQYF
TGTGCCAGCAGTGAAGGACAGTTCTACGAGCAGTACTTC
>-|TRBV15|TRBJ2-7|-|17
CATSRGAGGTDAYEQYF
TGTGCCACCAGCAGAGGAGCTGGCGGGACGGATGCCTACGAGCAGTACTTC
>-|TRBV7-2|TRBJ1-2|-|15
CASRRAEGPNYGYTF
TGTGCCAGCAGACGTGCTGAGGGACCGAACTATGGCTACACCTTC
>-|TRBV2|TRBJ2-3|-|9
CAGTDTQYF
TGTGCCGGCACAGATACGCAGTATTTT
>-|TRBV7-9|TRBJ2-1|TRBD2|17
CASSLALAGASYNEQFF
TGTGCCAGCAGCTTAGCATTAGCGGGGGCCTCCTACAATGAGCAGTTCTTC
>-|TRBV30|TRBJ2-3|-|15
CAWSVPRRQADTQYF
TGTGCCTGGAGTGTACCTCGTCGGCAGGCAGATACGCAGTATTTT
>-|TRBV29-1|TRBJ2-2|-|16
CSVEGAQGFSTGELFF
TGCAGCGTTGAAGGGGCGCAGGGTTTCAGTACCGGGGAGCTGTTTTTT